This TCR beta chain was retrieved from a study of T cell responses to AZD1222 COVID-19 vaccine. The CDR3 is 12 residues long. Trimming cost V 2 bases and J 4 bases, with 6 bases left between them. Germline V gene data show CDR1 as SGHRS and CDR2 as YFSETQ. Measured with immunoSEQ multiplex PCR; TCRdb has only the in-frame clones, and not every one. This table holds 120,000 to 150,000 clones, roughly nine tenths found once. Notes on this clone: Antigen: not known.

General study findings and limits: Nearly half of unique spike-specific TCRs reportedly avoided B.1.351 and B.1.1.7 mutated regions. Among the donors, most were white British and more were female, and clonal diversity was possibly underestimated. The number of AZD1222 recipients seropositive at baseline was only 5 to 7. Compared with day 0, the breadth and depth of the Spike-specific TCR repertoire rose significantly after two doses of AZD1222.

The receptor was isolated from an adult in good health. V is TRBV5-1 and J is TRBJ2-5; no clear D gene. The specimen was peripheral blood, collected on day 0 of AZD1222 vaccination. CDR3 in amino acids: CASSLPAETQYF. In nucleotides, the CDR3 is TGCGCCAGCAGCTTACCCGCAGAGACCCAGTACTTC.